What follows are 27 T cell receptor beta chains derived from one specimen sequenced in a study of blood T cell repertoires in COVID-19. Method: immunoSEQ multiplex PCR; TCRdb's copy keeps in-frame clones and lacks some. The table has more than 100,000 clones, roughly 75% seen once. The sequenced sample was peripheral blood. The receptors stem from a man aged 55 to 70 with active or convalescent COVID-19.

This clone appeared a single time. The V gene is TRBV5-6, the J gene TRBJ2-7; a weak D match, TRBD2 (7 bases). The V gene's germline CDR1 is SGHDT and CDR2 YYEEEE. The CDR3 runs 16 residues. Trimming pared 3 bases from V and 0 bases from J, leaving 16 bases between. The CDR3 coding sequence is TGTGCCAGCAGCTCTCCTGGGGGGGCTAACTCCTACGAGCAGTACTTC. Protein: CASSSPGGANSYEQYF.

This chain uses TRBV19 with TRBJ1-1; D perhaps matches TRBD1 (6 bases). The V and J ends lost 4 bases and 4 bases respectively, with 10 bases between them. The CDR3 runs to 13 residues. Germline V gives CDR1 LNHDA, CDR2 SQIVND (reference sequence). CDR3 protein: CASSTQQGTEAFF. As DNA, the CDR3 is TGTGCCAGTAGTACCCAACAGGGCACTGAAGCTTTCTTT.

The V and J genes are TRBV29-1 and TRBJ1-1; unclear D gene. The germline CDR1 and CDR2 sequences are SQVTM and ANQGSEA. V shed 4 bases and J shed 2 bases, with 8 bases lying between them. The CDR3 runs 12 residues. The CDR3 is CSVVRVNTEAFF. In DNA form, the CDR3 reads TGCAGCGTTGTGAGAGTTAACACTGAAGCTTTCTTT.

V is TRBV18 and J is TRBJ2-3, with D unclear. The CDR3 spans 13 residues. V gave up 2 bases and J gave up 5 bases, with 8 bases separating them. The germline V gene has CDR1 KGHSH and CDR2 LQKENI. The CDR3 sequence is CASSPTVGDTQYF. In DNA form, the CDR3 reads TGTGCCAGCTCACCAACCGTCGGAGATACGCAGTATTTT.

This sequence joins TRBV3-1 (or the pseudogene TRBV3-2) and TRBJ1-3; TRBD1 matches 7 bases. The V segment lost 5 bases and the J segment 9 bases; nucleotides outside the gene matches: 1. The CDR3 has 11 amino acids. The germline V gene has CDR1 LGHDT and CDR2 YNNKEL (reference sequence). CDR3 sequence (DNA): TGTGCCAGCAGCGGGACAGCCACCATATATTTT. It yields the protein CASSGTATIYF.

The chain carries TRBV12-3 or TRBV12-4 and TRBJ2-3; possible D gene TRBD2, 6 bases. CDR3 length equals 13 residues. Trimming pared 6 bases from V and 2 bases from J, leaving 9 bases between. The CDR3 coding sequence is TGTGCCAGCAGCCGGGACTTCACAGATACGCAGTATTTT. It encodes CASSRDFTDTQYF.

This clone has a single count. The chain combines TRBV28 with TRBJ2-7; 15 bases fit TRBD2. Per the germline V gene, CDR1 is MDHEN and CDR2 is SYDVKM. Losses at the gene ends were 2 bases for V and 0 bases for J; bases not matched to a gene: 8. The CDR3 totals 19 residues. Here the CDR3 reads CASSLPRTSGRAVSYEQYF. CDR3 in DNA: TGTGCCAGCAGTTTACCAAGGACTAGCGGGAGGGCGGTCTCCTACGAGCAGTACTTC.

This rearrangement joins TRBV4-1 to TRBJ2-2; possible D gene TRBD2, 5 bases. The V gene's germline CDR1 is MGHRA and CDR2 YSYEKL. The V end lost 1 base, the J end lost 6 bases, and 9 bases lay between the germline ends. The CDR3 length is 14 residues. The CDR3 region is CASSQARVSGELFF. For the CDR3, the DNA is TGCGCCAGCAGCCAAGCGAGGGTCTCCGGGGAGCTGTTTTTT.

CDR3 in DNA: TGTGCCAGCAGCCTTAACTATGGCTACACCTTC. Its protein is CASSLNYGYTF. The chain joins TRBV7-2 to TRBJ1-2; D is undetermined. The CDR3 covers 11 residues. Germline V gene lookup returns CDR1 SGHTA and CDR2 FQGNSA. V was shortened by 5 bases and J by 1 base, with 2 bases between the two germline ends. Variable domain in full (rest from reference TRBV7-2 and TRBJ1-2): GAGVSQSPSNKVTEKGKDVELRCDPISGHTALYWYRQSLGQGLEFLIYFQGNSAPDKSGLPSDRFSAERTGGSVSTLTIQRTQQEDSAVYLCASSLNYGYTFGSGTRLTVV.

The V gene is TRBV7-4, the J gene TRBJ2-1; D not certain. The CDR3 sequence is 16 residues long. Per germline, CDR1 SGHVT and CDR2 SQSDAQ. V was cut by 5 bases and J by 3 bases, with 17 bases left in between. CDR3 in DNA: TGTGCCAGCAGCCCCCATGAGGTAGGTTGCTACAATGAGCAGTTCTTC. Residues: CASSPHEVGCYNEQFF.

For the CDR3, the DNA is TGTGCCAGCAGCCACCCTCTACTAGCGGGAGGGCCCAATGAGCAGTTCTTC. Its protein product is CASSHPLLAGGPNEQFF. This chain connects TRBV28 to TRBJ2-1; the match to TRBD2 covers 13 bases. Germline CDR1 reads MDHEN; CDR2 reads SYDVKM. The CDR3 is made up of 17 amino acids. V shed 6 bases and J 6 bases; nucleotides not matched to a gene: 11.

The genes are TRBV2 and TRBJ2-3; a weak D match, TRBD2 (5 bases). Germline CDR1 is SNHLY and CDR2 is FYNNEI. This CDR3 contains 14 residues. V was cut by 11 bases and J by 0 bases, with 15 bases left in between. The CDR3 DNA sequence: TGTGCCCTACTCAAGGAGGCTAGCACAGATACGCAGTATTTT. Residues: CALLKEASTDTQYF.

The rearrangement uses TRBV12-3 or TRBV12-4 and TRBJ2-1; D gene unclear. The CDR3 extends over 12 amino acids. V dropped 5 bases and J dropped 8 bases, with 10 bases sitting between them. The CDR3 loop reads CASSLTTYEQFF. The CDR3 DNA reads TGTGCCAGCAGTCTTACTACTTATGAGCAGTTCTTC.

The V call is TRBV12-5, the J call TRBJ2-3, with D hard to call. The germline CDR1 and CDR2 sequences are LGHNT and FRNRAP. The CDR3 totals 14 residues. Trimming took 6 bases from V and 0 from J, leaving 10 bases between them. CDR3 protein: CASGRGGSTDTQYF. Here the CDR3 DNA reads TGTGCTAGTGGCCGAGGCGGTAGCACAGATACGCAGTATTTT.

The gene calls are TRBV5-1 and TRBJ1-1; 8 bases line up with TRBD1. CDR3 length equals 13 residues. J gave up 2 bases and V 6 bases, and 3 bases lay outside the gene matches. Germline V gives CDR1 SGHRS, CDR2 YFSETQ. In nucleotides, the CDR3 is TGCGCCAGCAAGGGACAGGACAACACTGAAGCTTTCTTT. Translating it yields CASKGQDNTEAFF.

The chain employs TRBV12-5 and TRBJ2-3, with D possibly matching TRBD2 (5 bases). Trimming shortened V by 4 bases and J by 4 bases, and 12 bases separated the two germline ends. The CDR3 length is 14 residues. Germline CDR1 and CDR2: LGHNT and FRNRAP. The CDR3 spells CASGSELVPDTQYF. The CDR3 nucleotides are TGTGCTAGTGGTTCGGAACTAGTCCCAGATACGCAGTATTTT.

This chain uses TRBV11-2 with TRBJ1-4, with 7 bases fitting TRBD1. This CDR3 has 15 residues. V was pared by 7 bases and J by 10 bases, with 15 bases of the junction left unmatched. The germline V gene encodes CDR1 SGHAT and CDR2 FQNNGV. The CDR3 reads CASTESGGGFRKLFF. The CDR3 DNA follows: TGTGCCAGCACCGAGTCTGGAGGGGGCTTCAGAAAACTGTTTTTT.

In this sample, this clone turned up many times. The chain recombines TRBV19 with TRBJ2-5; TRBD2 is a possible D gene (6 bases). V lost 5 bases and J lost 3, with 16 bases in between. Germline values: CDR1 LNHDA, CDR2 SQIVND (reference sequence). The CDR3 covers 15 residues. The CDR3 nucleotides read TGTGCCAGTAGTGGTCGCGCGGAGGGCAAAGAGACCCAGTACTTC. Residues: CASSGRAEGKETQYF.

This clone was seen only once. The chain carries TRBV18 and TRBJ2-1; 10 bases fit TRBD2. CDR3 length equals 17 residues. Germline V gene data show CDR1 as KGHSH and CDR2 as LQKENI. With V trimmed by 3 bases and J by 7 bases, 12 bases remained unmatched. The CDR3 nucleotides read TGTGCCAGCTCACCCGGACTAGCGGCCATTTCGGGAAATGAGCAGTTCTTC. Its protein is CASSPGLAAISGNEQFF.

This clone showed up just a few times. The V call is TRBV5-1, the J call TRBJ1-5; D remains ambiguous. Per germline, CDR1 SGHRS and CDR2 YFSETQ. Trimming removed 0 bases at V and 0 bases at J, with 10 bases between. The CDR3 extends over 16 amino acids. DNA for the CDR3: TGCGCCAGCAGCTTGGCCGGAGACCTTAGCAATCAGCCCCAGCATTTT. It is translated as CASSLAGDLSNQPQHF.

This sequence joins TRBV5-1 and TRBJ1-2; TRBD1 aligns across 10 bases. The V segment lost 0 bases and the J segment 10 bases; nucleotides outside the gene matches: 6. This CDR3 spans 14 amino acids. Germline CDR1 SGHRS, CDR2 YFSETQ. The DNA for the CDR3 is TGCGCCAGCAGCTTGGGACAGGGGGCCTCTGACTACACCTTC. Amino acid sequence: CASSLGQGASDYTF.

Here the CDR3 reads CASSPSVYEQYF. The DNA for the CDR3 is TGTGCCAGCAGTCCCAGCGTCTACGAGCAGTACTTC. The chain employs TRBV2 and TRBJ2-7; the D is unclear. Trimming removed 5 bases from V and 3 bases from J, with 8 bases in between. This CDR3 is 12 amino acids long. Per germline, CDR1 SNHLY and CDR2 FYNNEI.

The genes are TRBV10-3 and TRBJ1-3; no reliable D call. The CDR3 runs to 14 residues. Between the trimmed V and J ends, which lost 7 bases and 0 bases, there was a span of 10 bases. Per the germline V gene, CDR1 is ENHRY and CDR2 is SYGVKD. The CDR3 protein is CAINTAGSGNTIYF. Here the CDR3 DNA reads TGTGCCATCAACACCGCAGGCTCTGGAAACACCATATATTTT.

The chain uses TRBV18 and TRBJ2-1, with 7 bases identical to TRBD2. V was clipped by 3 bases and J by 2 bases; unmatched bases: 7. Germline CDR1 KGHSH, CDR2 LQKENI. The CDR3 has 16 amino acids. DNA of the CDR3: TGTGCCAGCTCACCCTATACCAGCGGGACCTACAATGAGCAGTTCTTC. Amino acids: CASSPYTSGTYNEQFF.

The chain combines TRBV9 with TRBJ2-2; D gene uncertain. The CDR3 runs to 15 residues. The V gene lost 2 bases and the J gene lost 0 bases, with 8 bases spanning the gap. Germline V gene data show CDR1 as SGDLS and CDR2 as YYNGEE. The CDR3 nucleotides read TGTGCCAGCAGCGTTATCGGTGCGAACACCGGGGAGCTGTTTTTT. Translating it yields CASSVIGANTGELFF. Combining the CDR3 with reference TRBV9 and TRBJ2-2 gives the whole variable domain DSGVTQTPKHLITATGQRVTLRCSPRSGDLSVYWYQQSLDQGLQFLIQYYNGEERAKGNILERFSAQQFPDLHSELNLSSLELGDSALYFCASSVIGANTGELFFGEGSRLTVL.

This clone was seen once. At one end, the junction sequence differs from germline, possibly due to a read error. The chain is built from TRBV5-6 and TRBJ1-3, with D hard to call. The CDR3 has 14 amino acids. CDR1 is SGHDT and CDR2 is YYEEEE in the germline V gene. DNA for the CDR3: TGTGCCAGCAGCTTGAATACAGTCGGAACCACCATATATTTT. Its translation is CASSLNTVGTTIYF.

The chain links TRBV7-8 to TRBJ1-5, with 8 bases identical to TRBD1. CDR1 is SGHVS, CDR2 FQNEAQ, per germline. Germline trimming cut 0 bases from V and 3 bases from J; bases unmatched to any gene: 1. The CDR3 is 15 residues long. CDR3 sequence: CASSLADRANQPQHF. DNA of the CDR3: TGTGCCAGCAGCTTAGCGGACAGGGCCAATCAGCCCCAGCATTTT. The complete variable domain, with remaining parts taken from reference TRBV7-8 and TRBJ1-5, reads GAGVSQSPRYKVAKRGQDVALRCDPISGHVSLFWYQQALGQGPEFLTYFQNEAQLDKSGLPSDRFFAERPEGSVSTLKIQRTQQEDSAVYLCASSLADRANQPQHFGDGTRLSIL.